The rows below give T cell receptor beta chains drawn from one sample of a study of blood T cell repertoires in COVID-19. Method: immunoSEQ multiplex PCR; TCRdb's copy keeps in-frame clones and lacks some. The sample consists of almost 250,000 clones, around nine tenths of them appearing once. Source material: PBMCs or T cells enriched from blood (not recorded which). These receptor sequences come from a woman between 45 and 65 years old who had recovered from COVID-19. Both conserved end residues are trimmed from each CDR3. Each record gives: clone size, V gene, CDR3 protein. Rows give clone size only sometimes, using once, few, many, or a class for an expanded clone.

>NA|TRBV5-8
ASSHGTGEPNEKLF
>NA|TRBV25-1
ASSPSGTGAYEQY
>NA|TRBV10-2
ASSGQREHNEQF
>NA|TRBV2
ASSVHNDGSTEAF
>NA|TRBV4-3
ASTASGRSDEQF
>NA|TRBV10-3
ATRGIAISGANVLT
>NA|TRBV15
ATSSESGREYNEQF
>NA|TRBV12-3/TRBV12-4
ASSFLQNTQF
>NA|TRBV18
ASSPPSRGSYEQY
>NA|TRBV4-2
ASSQQTGTGDSPLH
>NA|TRBV5-1
ASSPSRPYEQY
>NA|TRBV30
AWCAYGGYGYT
>NA|TRBV7-3
ASSLQGETQY
>once|TRBV27
ASRGTGGSNEQF
>NA|TRBV3-1/TRBV3-2
ATAQGLNTEAF
>NA|TRBV18
ASSFTGSPPEKLF
>NA|TRBV28
ASWVRGREAF
>NA|TRBV2
ASSLGQGGADTQY
>NA|TRBV19
ASKLAEELF
>NA|TRBV7-2
ASSRLVGTQY
>NA|TRBV9
ASSAGGQGTGELF
>few|TRBV5-6
ASSLRGTFMETQY
>NA|TRBV9
ASSVGRAGLSEQF
>NA|TRBV12-5
ASGSRRSEAF
>few|TRBV18
ASSPGTDTEAF
>NA|TRBV28
ASSAGGPGTGELF
>few|TRBV12-3/TRBV12-4
ASSPTGDYGYT
>NA|TRBV5-1
ASSLALLAGGSIPSTDTQY
>NA|TRBV6-2/TRBV6-3
ASSRGESYEQY
>NA|TRBV11-2
ASSPPPGDEQY
>NA|TRBV28
ASSRLGDRGRRETQY
>NA|TRBV28
ASITTGRTVNSPLH
>once|TRBV3-1/TRBV3-2
ASSYAGTSVYNEQF
>NA|TRBV5-4
ASSLQGARGYT
>once|TRBV7-2
ASSPRASGGTYEQY
>NA|TRBV29-1
SVEGLYNEQF
>NA|TRBV19
ASSIRQTGPTYEQY
>few|TRBV7-8
ASSLRGQETQY
>NA|TRBV9
ASSVGHQNTEAF
>NA|TRBV28
ASSRGKGNQPQH
>NA|TRBV5-1
ASSLVAGANTEAF
>NA|TRBV6-5
ASSPVGGDNQPQH
>NA|TRBV2
ASSAASGTETQY
>few|TRBV5-1
ASSRDTGPGTGELF
>NA|TRBV12-3/TRBV12-4
ASRGTSGNTIY
>once|TRBV4-2
ASSQGAENYGYT
>once|TRBV7-2
ASSSSLGGGEKLF
>NA|TRBV11-3
ASSLTGLAGENTQY
>few|TRBV27
ASSFSGATYNEQF
>NA|TRBV7-2
ASSLHTRYGYT
>NA|TRBV7-2
ASSFSGTSGRARADTQY
>NA|TRBV19
ASSWSGGFQETQY
>few|TRBV6-2/TRBV6-3
ASSYSRGRGSPLH
>NA|TRBV3-1/TRBV3-2
ASSPRGGEVSGNTIY
>once|TRBV10-3
AISDRTGATDTQY